This TCR beta chain was identified during a study of blood T cell repertoires in COVID-19. Seattle enrolled patients during active infection and tracked them longitudinally. Under the authors' procedure: Reference gene primers were amplified, and this amplification served to estimate nucleated cell counts. Sequenced by immunoSEQ multiplex PCR; TCRdb stores in-frame clones only, minus some. V and J calls plus clone size are reproduced from that table; the DNA served to infer D and trimming. The table has some 240,000 clones, 90% seen once; the top ten hold 2.1%. Sample: peripheral blood. The sequence was obtained from a woman aged 55-70 years with COVID-19, enrolled during active disease.

CDR3: CSVSPGGGYTF. The CDR3, as DNA: TGCAGCGTTAGTCCAGGGGGTGGCTACACCTTC. V gene TRBV29-1 combines with J gene TRBJ1-2; 7 positions agree with TRBD1. Trimming at V came to 5 bases and at J to 7 bases, leaving 4 bases not matched to a gene. CDR1 is SQVTM, CDR2 ANQGSEA, per germline. CDR3 length equals 11 residues. Combining the CDR3 with reference TRBV29-1 and TRBJ1-2 gives the whole variable domain SAVISQKPSRDICQRGTSLTIQCQVDSQVTMMFWYRQQPGQSLTLIATANQGSEATYESGFVIDKFPISRPNLTFSTLTVSNMSPEDSSIYLCSVSPGGGYTFGSGTRLTVV.